These 24 T cell receptor beta chains share one sample of origin, sequenced in a study of CD8 T cells in Susac syndrome. It was with random hexamers that about 0.45 to 1 ug RNA was reverse transcribed. In TCRdb, the immunoSEQ multiplex PCR reads were re-called with MiXCR into one record per CDR3 protein. The sample lists around 150,000 distinct CDR3 sequences, just under 95% occurring once. The sequenced sample was CD4+ T cells from PBMCs. Receptor source: a human donor in good health.

The chain is built from TRBV13 and TRBJ2-5, with 13 bases aligning to TRBD2. The CDR3 spans 16 residues. Germline V CDR1 and CDR2: PRHDT, FYEKMQ (reference sequence). The junction had 5 bases not matched to a gene; V was cut back by 5 bases and J by 2 bases. CDR3 loop: CASSQRLAGGQETQYF. The CDR3 DNA is TGTGCCAGCAGCCAAAGACTAGCGGGGGGACAAGAGACCCAGTACTTC.

V and J are TRBV5-1 and TRBJ1-1; D possibly corresponds to TRBD1 (5 bases). V lost 7 bases and J 0 bases, leaving 10 bases between the germline ends. Germline-derived CDR1 and CDR2 are SGHRS and YFSETQ. CDR3 length: 13 amino acids. The CDR3 sequence: CASLRDVNTEAFF. The DNA for the CDR3 is TGCGCCAGCCTCCGGGACGTGAACACTGAAGCTTTCTTT.

The rearrangement links TRBV21-1 to TRBJ2-7. TRBV21-1 corresponds to a pseudogene. This CDR3 has 16 residues. CDR3 DNA: TGTGCCAGCAGCAAAGCCCTTCAGGCAAGATCCTACGAGCAGTACTTC. Translated: CASSKALQARSYEQYF.

This chain links TRBV30 with TRBJ1-1; D not resolved. This CDR3 has 14 residues. The germline V and J ends were trimmed by 0 bases and 1 base, with 9 bases remaining between them. Germline-derived CDR1 and CDR2 are GTSNPN and SVGIG (reference sequence). The CDR3 coding sequence is TGTGCCTGGAGTGTGGGCAGGACGAACACTGAAGCTTTCTTT. This gives the protein CAWSVGRTNTEAFF. Full variable domain (remainder filled in from reference TRBV30 and TRBJ1-1): SQTIHQWPATLVQPVGSPLSLECTVEGTSNPNLYWYRQAAGRGLQLLFYSVGIGQISSEVPQNLSASRPQDRQFILSSKKLLLSDSGFYLCAWSVGRTNTEAFFGQGTRLTVV.

The V call is TRBV12-5, the J call TRBJ1-1; a possible D gene is TRBD1 (6 bases). The V gene's germline CDR1 is LGHNT and CDR2 FRNRAP. The V gene lost 7 bases and the J gene lost 1 base, with 10 bases spanning the gap. The CDR3 loop spans 13 amino acids. CDR3 protein: CASALGQNTEAFF. The CDR3 DNA is TGTGCTAGTGCACTGGGACAGAACACTGAAGCTTTCTTT.

The rearrangement links TRBV19 to TRBJ2-5; 10 bases are shared with TRBD1. The CDR3 is 15 amino acids. Trimming took 4 bases from V and 5 from J; bases not matched to a gene: 7. Germline CDR1 is LNHDA and CDR2 is SQIVND (reference sequence). For the CDR3, the DNA is TGTGCCAGTAGTACGAGACAGGGGGCAGGGGAGACCCAGTACTTC. Translated, it gives CASSTRQGAGETQYF.

The rearrangement uses TRBV20-1 and TRBJ2-5; the D gene is possibly TRBD2 (6 bases). The CDR3 extends over 13 amino acids. Per the germline V gene, CDR1 is DFQATT and CDR2 is SNEGSKA (reference sequence). Trimming pared 5 bases from V and 3 bases from J, leaving 13 bases between. The CDR3 region has the DNA TGCAGTGCTTGGGAGGCTCTTAAAGAGACCCAGTACTTC. Its protein product is CSAWEALKETQYF.

This clonotype was recorded once. J is TRBJ2-7 and V is TRBV11-2, with 9 positions matching TRBD1. The J segment lost 2 bases and the V segment lost 5 bases, leaving 7 bases of the junction unmatched. In germline, CDR1 is SGHAT, CDR2 FQNNGV. The CDR3 totals 15 residues. DNA of the CDR3: TGTGCCAGCAGCAACGGCCGGGACAGGGCCTACGAGCAGTACTTC. Amino acids: CASSNGRDRAYEQYF.

The chain joins TRBV20-1 to TRBJ2-5, with TRBD1 identical over 8 bases. J lost 5 bases, V lost 6 bases, and 5 bases had no gene match. The germline gives CDR1 DFQATT, CDR2 SNEGSKA (reference sequence). The CDR3 consists of 12 residues. The CDR3: CSAQGAGETQYF. The CDR3 DNA reads TGCAGTGCCCAGGGGGCGGGGGAGACCCAGTACTTC.

The CDR3 nucleotides are TGCGCCAGCAGCTTTTCCCCACCTTCCTACGAGCAGTACTTC. Its translation is CASSFSPPSYEQYF. This chain joins TRBV5-1 and TRBJ2-7; D ambiguous. The germline V gene encodes CDR1 SGHRS and CDR2 YFSETQ. V was trimmed by 2 bases and J by 1 base, leaving 10 bases between them. The CDR3 has 14 residues.

The chain couples TRBV20-1 to TRBJ2-7, with 7 positions matching TRBD2. Germline loops: CDR1 DFQATT, CDR2 SNEGSKA (reference sequence). Unmatched junction bases numbered 8, after V lost 5 bases and J lost 4 bases. The CDR3 is made up of 13 amino acids. The CDR3 DNA is TGCAGTGCTCCCGGGACTACTCGGTACGAGCAGTACTTC. Its translation is CSAPGTTRYEQYF.

J is TRBJ2-6 and V is TRBV9; TRBD1 matches 11 bases. V lost 4 bases, J lost 4 bases, and 10 bases stayed unmatched. The CDR3 runs 18 residues. CDR1 SGDLS and CDR2 YYNGEE come from the germline V gene. The CDR3 DNA reads TGTGCCAGCAGCCCAGGACAGGGGGCTTCGGGAGGGGCCAACGTCCTGACTTTC. Protein product: CASSPGQGASGGANVLTF.

The rearrangement links TRBV29-1 to TRBJ2-7, with 7 bases lining up with TRBD1. CDR3 length: 16 residues. CDR1 is SQVTM, CDR2 ANQGSEA, per germline. J lost 0 bases, V lost 7 bases, and 15 bases had no gene match. This CDR3 is CSASSTGQESSYEQYF. DNA of the CDR3: TGCAGCGCATCTTCCACTGGACAGGAAAGCTCCTACGAGCAGTACTTC.

This chain joins TRBV30 and TRBJ1-1, with 9 nucleotides matching TRBD1. The J segment lost 7 bases and the V segment lost 4 bases, leaving 4 bases of the junction unmatched. Germline CDR1 is GTSNPN and CDR2 is SVGIG (reference sequence). The CDR3 has 12 residues. CDR3 in DNA: TGTGCCTGGAACAGGGGGCCAGGTGAAGCTTTCTTT. This encodes CAWNRGPGEAFF.

This clonotype was seen a single time. The V call is TRBV20-1, the J call TRBJ2-5; maybe TRBD2 (5 bases). Trimming took 5 bases from V and 1 from J, leaving 11 bases between them. Germline-derived CDR1 and CDR2 are DFQATT and SNEGSKA (reference sequence). This CDR3 region has 13 residues. CDR3 in amino acids: CSAGSGTQETQYF. CDR3 DNA: TGCAGTGCTGGAAGCGGAACCCAAGAGACCCAGTACTTC.

This rearrangement joins TRBV3-1 to TRBJ1-6, with a possible D match to TRBD1 (6 bases). The CDR3 sequence is 14 residues long. V was pared by 1 base and J by 8 bases, with 9 bases between. Germline assignment: CDR1 LGHDT and CDR2 YNNKEL (reference sequence). The CDR3 protein is CASSQGQGYSPLHF. Written as DNA, the CDR3 is TGTGCCAGCAGCCAAGGTCAGGGGTATTCACCCCTCCACTTT.

J is TRBJ1-1 and V is TRBV3-1; D is ambiguous. V was cut by 4 bases and J by 3 bases, with 3 bases left in between. The germline V gene encodes CDR1 LGHDT and CDR2 YNNKEL (reference sequence). The CDR3 is made up of 11 amino acids. DNA of the CDR3: TGTGCCAGCAGCCGGTACACTGAAGCTTTCTTT. Its translation: CASSRYTEAFF.

This clonotype showed up just once. This chain connects TRBV29-1 to TRBJ1-5, with D perhaps matching TRBD1 (5 bases). CDR3 size: 13 residues. The V gene lost 4 bases and the J gene lost 10 bases, with 17 bases spanning the gap. CDR1 is SQVTM and CDR2 is ANQGSEA in the germline V gene. CDR3 residues: CSVGGGYGGPQHF. The CDR3 region has the DNA TGCAGCGTTGGGGGGGGGTACGGGGGTCCCCAGCATTTT.

J is TRBJ1-6 and V is TRBV19; maybe TRBD1 (5 bases). Germline lookup yields CDR1 LNHDA and CDR2 SQIVND (reference sequence). The CDR3 extends over 16 amino acids. With 9 bases removed from V and 6 bases from J, the gap between germline ends came to 21 bases. The CDR3: CASSAGPGGRNSPLHF. CDR3 DNA: TGTGCCAGCTCCGCTGGACCCGGGGGACGTAATTCACCCCTCCACTTT.

The J gene is TRBJ2-7, the V gene TRBV4-2, with 8 bases fitting TRBD1. This CDR3 has 16 residues. The germline CDR1 and CDR2 sequences are LGHNA and YNFKEQ. The J segment lost 3 bases and the V segment lost 1 base, leaving 8 bases of the junction unmatched. DNA for the CDR3: TGTGCCAGCAGCCAAGTCTCTGGACAGGGCTTCTACGAGCAGTACTTC. Translated: CASSQVSGQGFYEQYF.

The chain links TRBV28 to TRBJ2-3; perhaps TRBD2 as D (6 bases). V was cut by 4 bases and J by 0 bases, with 11 bases left in between. This CDR3 region has 15 residues. The germline gives CDR1 MDHEN, CDR2 SYDVKM. The CDR3 nucleotides are TGTGCCAGCAGTTCCGGAGGGGAAAGCACAGATACGCAGTATTTT. Amino acid sequence: CASSSGGESTDTQYF.

The chain couples TRBV7-8 to TRBJ1-1, with D perhaps TRBD1 (5 bases). In germline, CDR1 is SGHVS, CDR2 FQNEAQ. The length of the CDR3 is 14 residues. V lost 2 bases, J lost 6 bases, and 13 bases lay in between. As DNA, the CDR3 is TGTGCCAGCAGCTTACATAGAGGGGAAGCTGAAGCTTTCTTT. Residues: CASSLHRGEAEAFF.

The V gene is TRBV30, the J gene TRBJ1-1; 7 positions match TRBD1. CDR3 length: 13 amino acids. Germline loops: CDR1 GTSNPN, CDR2 SVGIG (reference sequence). The V and J ends lost 1 base and 10 bases, in that order; junction bases with no gene match: 9. CDR3 nucleotide sequence: TGTGCCTGGAGTGCCCCAGGGGGAGAGGGAGCTTTCTTT. Protein sequence: CAWSAPGGEGAFF.

This chain connects TRBV5-1 to TRBJ2-2; maybe TRBD1 (5 bases). The V end was cut by 3 bases, the J end by 3 bases, with 12 bases between. The CDR3 consists of 15 residues. Germline V CDR1 and CDR2: SGHRS, YFSETQ. This CDR3 is CASSSQGPDTGELFF. Here the CDR3 DNA reads TGCGCCAGCAGCTCCCAGGGCCCAGACACCGGGGAGCTGTTTTTT. The full variable domain, in which reference TRBV5-1 and TRBJ2-2 provide the parts outside the CDR3, is KAGVTQTPRYLIKTRGQQVTLSCSPISGHRSVSWYQQTPGQGLQFLFEYFSETQRNKGNFPGRFSGRQFSNSRSEMNVSTLELGDSALYLCASSSQGPDTGELFFGEGSRLTVL.